The next 16 T cell receptor beta chains were all read from a single sample in a study of blood T cells in healthy people across ages. Using a J-beta primer mix together with a sample-barcoded 5' primer, a second PCR was run for roughly 6 to 11 cycles. One entry per CDR3 protein, called by TCRdb with MiXCR from the 5' RACE reads. This table has about 670,000 distinct CDR3 sequences, around 50% appearing once. Sequencing was carried out using blood. All receptors come from a woman of 80 years or more in good health.

Comment on this clonotype: This sequence may be a read error, since a much larger clone differs from it by one base. Here the CDR3 omits its conserved ending phenylalanine or tryptophan, so a read error is the likely source. V and J are TRBV20-1 and TRBJ2-7; TRBD2 is a possible D gene (6 bases). With the DNA end fitting TRBJ2-5 better, the J assignment may be wrong. The germline gives CDR1 DFQATT, CDR2 SNEGSKA (reference sequence). The CDR3 covers 13 residues. CDR3 loop: CSVPQPSEKTQYL. CDR3 bases: TGCAGTGTCCCACAGCCTAGCGAAAAGACCCAGTACTTA.

In this sample, this clonotype turned up once. V is TRBV28 and J is TRBJ1-5; D gene unclear. Looked up from germline, CDR1 is MDHEN and CDR2 is SYDVKM. V lost 11 bases and J lost 11, with 25 bases in between. The CDR3 is 14 amino acids. In nucleotides, the CDR3 is TGTGCCGGCACCCCCGGAACAGCGGATTTAACCCAGCATTTT. Its translation: CAGTPGTADLTQHF.

Comments on this clonotype: A much larger clone is a single base away; this may be a read error. The chain links TRBV7-2 to TRBJ2-3; the D is unclear. This CDR3 contains 16 residues. Per germline, CDR1 SGHTA and CDR2 FQGNSA. Trimming pared 5 bases from V and 7 bases from J, leaving 22 bases between. This CDR3 is CASSRASISISYTQYF. The DNA for the CDR3 is TGTGCCAGCAGCCGCGCCTCTATATCGATCAGTTATACGCAGTATTTT.

The chain is built from TRBV24-1 and TRBJ2-1; D unclear. The germline V gene has CDR1 KGHDR and CDR2 SFDVKD. Trimming removed 1 base from V and 5 bases from J, with 14 bases in between. The CDR3 sequence is 16 residues long. The CDR3 region has the DNA TGTGCCACCAGTGATTTTCGCACTACTAAGCACAATGAGCAGTTCTTC. It encodes CATSDFRTTKHNEQFF.

The table lists this clonotype with a count of one. The V and J genes are TRBV11-2 and TRBJ2-1; 12 bases fit TRBD2. The V segment lost 3 bases and the J segment 4 bases; nucleotides outside the gene matches: 7. The CDR3 sequence is 17 residues long. From germline, CDR1 is SGHAT and CDR2 FQNNGV. CDR3 residues: CASSFRLAGGRYNEQFF. The CDR3 nucleotides are TGTGCCAGCAGCTTTCGCCTAGCGGGGGGGCGATACAATGAGCAGTTCTTC.

This clonotype has more than one count but fewer than ten. Here the CDR3 reads CASSVNGYQPQHF. The CDR3 DNA reads as TGTGCCAGCAGTGTGAACGGGTATCAGCCCCAGCATTTT. The chain carries TRBV2 and TRBJ1-5; no firm D call. Germline CDR1 SNHLY, CDR2 FYNNEI. The V and J ends lost 4 bases and 5 bases respectively, with 9 bases between them. The CDR3 spans 13 residues.

The rearrangement joins TRBV7-6 to TRBJ2-4, with 7 bases matching TRBD1. Gene TRBJ2-7 matches the end of the DNA better, so the J call may be wrong. The CDR3 contains 12 residues. Germline values: CDR1 SGHVS, CDR2 FNYEAQ. The CDR3 sequence: CASSDPGGEQYF. CDR3 DNA: TGTGCCAGCAGCGATCCAGGGGGCGAGCAGTACTTC.

This chain uses TRBV28 with TRBJ1-1; D uncertain. Trimming took off 7 bases at V and 0 bases at J, with 15 bases between the two ends. CDR1 and CDR2 from the germline V gene are MDHEN and SYDVKM. This CDR3 is 15 amino acids long. The CDR3 loop reads CASNPRGQMNTEAFF. The CDR3 coding sequence is TGTGCCAGCAATCCCCGGGGTCAGATGAACACTGAAGCTTTCTTT.

The V call is TRBV28, the J call TRBJ1-2; D unclear. This CDR3 comprises 13 residues. Germline CDR1 MDHEN, CDR2 SYDVKM. Trimming took off 6 bases at V and 8 bases at J, with 16 bases between the two ends. In DNA form, the CDR3 reads TGTGCCAGCAGGTCGGGGATGGCGAGGGGCTACACCTTC. Its translation is CASRSGMARGYTF.

There are many counts of this clonotype. The chain couples TRBV2 to TRBJ2-6; D is unclear. V was clipped by 3 bases and J by 1 base, with 4 bases between them. CDR3 size: 14 residues. The germline gives CDR1 SNHLY, CDR2 FYNNEI. Here the CDR3 reads CASSDASGANVLTF. As DNA, the CDR3 is TGTGCCAGCAGTGACGCGTCTGGGGCCAACGTCCTGACTTTC.

Regarding this clonotype: In this CDR3 the conserved last residue, phenylalanine or tryptophan, is missing, so a read error is likely. V gene TRBV6-5 combines with J gene TRBJ2-1, with 9 bases fitting TRBD1. The ends lost 5 bases at V and 7 bases at J; junction bases unmatched: 6. CDR1 MNHEY and CDR2 SVGAGI come from the germline V gene. This CDR3 spans 14 amino acids. CDR3 amino acids: CASSDGTGLNEQFV. The DNA for the CDR3 is TGTGCCAGCAGTGACGGGACAGGGCTGAATGAGCAGTTCGTC.

The chain uses TRBV29-1 and TRBJ2-7; 7 nucleotides match TRBD2. The CDR3 runs 14 residues. Germline values: CDR1 SQVTM, CDR2 ANQGSEA. J was trimmed by 3 bases and V by 4 bases; bases with no gene match: 9. The CDR3 DNA follows: TGCAGCGTTGGTAGTTGGGCTAGCGGCTACGAGCAGTACTTC. It codes for CSVGSWASGYEQYF.

This chain links TRBV29-1 with TRBJ1-3, with D unclear. This CDR3 is built from 12 residues. Germline CDR1 SQVTM, CDR2 ANQGSEA. V lost 5 bases and J 2 bases, leaving 7 bases between the germline ends. CDR3 coding DNA: TGCAGCGTTCTCCGAGCTGGAAACACCATATATTTT. This gives the protein CSVLRAGNTIYF.

J is TRBJ2-7 and V is TRBV20-1; a possible D gene is TRBD1 (6 bases). Germline V gene lookup returns CDR1 DFQATT and CDR2 SNEGSKA (reference sequence). Trimming shortened V by 1 base and J by 7 bases, and 20 bases separated the two germline ends. This CDR3 contains 15 residues. The CDR3 loop reads CSARVPGTKYNEQYF. DNA for the CDR3: TGCAGTGCTAGAGTACCGGGGACAAAGTACAATGAGCAGTACTTC.

V gene TRBV4-3 combines with J gene TRBJ2-5; D is perhaps TRBD1 (5 bases). The J call is in doubt because the DNA end fits TRBJ2-7 better. This CDR3 has 16 amino acids. Germline CDR1 and CDR2: LGHNA and YSLEER. CDR3 loop: CASSQDLKQANYEQYF. CDR3 in DNA: TGCGCCAGCAGCCAAGATTTGAAACAGGCGAACTACGAGCAGTACTTC.

This clonotype has at least ten counts. The J gene is TRBJ2-5, the V gene TRBV28; D remains unclear. The CDR3 has 15 amino acids. V was cut by 5 bases and J by 4 bases, with 17 bases left in between. CDR1 is MDHEN and CDR2 is SYDVKM in the germline V gene. CDR3 region: CASSPPRSSGETQYF. The CDR3 nucleotides are TGTGCCAGCAGTCCCCCTCGCTCCTCGGGAGAGACCCAGTACTTC.